The T cell receptor (beta chain) under discussion was sequenced for a study of CD8 T cells in Susac syndrome. The RNA, roughly 0.5 to 1 ug, was put through reverse transcription using random hexamers. The immunoSEQ assay covered 54 Vbeta and 13 Jbeta segments for CDR3. TCRdb reanalysed the immunoSEQ multiplex PCR reads using MiXCR and keeps one entry per CDR3 protein. The sample has around 150,000 distinct CDR3 sequences; about 95% are singletons. The length of the CDR3 is 12 residues. Between the trimmed V and J ends, which lost 6 bases and 0 bases, there was a span of 8 bases. CDR1 and CDR2 from the germline V gene are DFQATT and SNEGSKA (reference sequence). Controls comprised healthy donors matched for age and sex. Negative isolation was applied to CD8+ and CD4+ T cells, and FACS enrichment was applied to TEMRA cells. This clonotype has a single count.

This sequence was found in a human donor in good health. The sequenced material came from CD4+ T cells from PBMCs. The rearrangement links TRBV20-1 to TRBJ1-1; the D gene is possibly TRBD1 (5 bases). For the CDR3, the DNA is TGCAGTGCCCTGGACATGAACACTGAAGCTTTCTTT. Amino acids: CSALDMNTEAFF.